This T cell receptor (beta chain) was identified in a study of early T cells in non-severe SARS-CoV-2 infection. Notes on the study in general: CD4 and private specificities were missed by VDJdb matching, which favored anti-spike CD8 responses.

This clonotype was seen repeatedly, ten times or more. Its antigen is undetermined. This CDR3 is built from 12 residues. Trimming removed 8 bases from V and 5 bases from J, with 10 bases in between. In germline, CDR1 is SNHLY, CDR2 FYNNEI. Researchers attached unique molecular identifiers to individual cDNA molecules. TCRdb reanalysed the 5' RACE reads using MiXCR and keeps one entry per CDR3 protein. The sample carries under 100,000 distinct CDR3 sequences, around 13% recorded once. Sample: whole blood. This clonotype originated in an adult who was a healthcare worker with PCR-confirmed SARS-CoV-2 infection or an uninfected control (not recorded which). The chain carries TRBV2 and TRBJ2-1, with D possibly matching TRBD2 (6 bases). The CDR3 spells CASEGLNNEQFF. In DNA, the CDR3 is TGTGCCAGCGAGGGACTTAACAATGAGCAGTTCTTC.